This TCR beta chain stems from a study of T cells in Graves' hyperthyroidism and ophthalmopathy. Uncontrolled infection, other autoimmune disease, pregnancy or lactation led to exclusion. V gave up 5 bases and J gave up 5 bases, with 16 bases separating them. Germline CDR1 and CDR2: MDHEN and SYDVKM. CDR3 size: 15 residues. This clonotype showed up many times. Regions amplified from RNA transcripts were the TCR beta CDR3 regions. Primed by the HTBI set, a first-round RT-PCR was run on the TCR CDR3. In TCRdb, the multiplex PCR reads were re-called with MiXCR into one record per CDR3 protein. The data contain 500,000 to 650,000 distinct CDR3 sequences, 17% of them singletons.

This chain links TRBV28 with TRBJ1-5; possible D gene TRBD1, 6 bases. The TCR originated in a young woman with Graves' ophthalmopathy. Source material: blood. CDR3 DNA: TGTGCCAGCAGTCCTATCTCCGGGGGCTATCAGCCCCAGCATTTT. Its protein is CASSPISGGYQPQHF.